The sample holds a few counts of the clone carrying this T cell receptor beta chain. The antigen remains unidentified. The authors produced TCR alpha and TCR beta cDNA libraries with sample barcodes and UMIs by 5'RACE using constant-segment primers. TCRdb independently ran MiXCR on the 5' RACE reads; one entry per CDR3 protein. The sample consists of about 100,000 distinct CDR3 sequences, 14% of them appearing once. CDR3 length: 14 amino acids. Between the trimmed V and J ends, which lost 3 bases and 5 bases, there was a span of 11 bases. This record belongs to a study of T-cell memory formation after mild COVID-19. The study's findings and limits: While clones contracting from day 15 to 85 were balanced between CD4 and CD8, later expanders leaned CD4+. Pre-infection memory contained some responding clones, which suggested that cross-reactive memory had joined. Contracting CD8+ clones were enriched in EMRA, CD4+ mainly in CM and EM.

This sequence originates from a man aged 18-30 years who had mild COVID-19 (a few samples of this study predate the infection). Cell type and time point are not known. This chain connects TRBV12-3 or TRBV12-4 to TRBJ2-1; weak D call: TRBD2 (7 bases). Sequenced material: PBMCs or a T cell subset sorted from them (not recorded which). The CDR3 here is CASSLEGGNNEQFF. CDR3 bases: TGTGCCAGCAGTTTGGAGGGGGGGAACAATGAGCAGTTCTTC.